This TCR beta chain comes out of a study of T cells after yellow fever vaccination. About the research overall: Fractions of limited cellularity were prepared by means of SMART-Seq v4 Ultra Low Input.

Trimming took off 3 bases at V and 1 base at J, with 8 bases between the two ends. This CDR3 has 13 residues. The germline gives CDR1 SQVTM, CDR2 ANQGSEA. TCRdb recomputed calls from the 5' RACE reads with MiXCR, one row per CDR3 protein. Among 100,000 to 150,000 distinct CDR3 sequences, 6% to 8% were seen once, and the ten largest hold 2% to 3%. Ten or more counts support this clonotype. This specimen consisted of CD4+ T cells sorted from PBMCs, obtained about 10 days after the first yellow fever vaccination. The source is a young man who received the YFV17D yellow fever vaccine. V usage is TRBV29-1 and J usage is TRBJ2-3; D may be TRBD2 (6 bases). This chain's CDR3 is CSVDGGGTDTQYF. CDR3 nucleotide sequence: TGCAGCGTTGATGGCGGGGGCACAGATACGCAGTATTTT.